The clone carrying this T cell receptor (beta chain) was recorded once. What it recognizes is unknown. This CDR3 contains 16 residues. CDR1 is SGHVS, CDR2 FNYEAQ, per germline. Unmatched junction bases numbered 3, after V lost 1 base and J lost 0 bases. Libraries were prepared by immunoSEQ multiplex PCR; TCRdb keeps only in-frame clonotypes and omits some of them. The sample records about 1 million clones, about 76% being singletons. The sample belongs to a study of shared clonotypes between healthy human individuals. General study points: For sorted subsets, rarefaction showed incomplete sequencing despite large depth.

Division of CD4+ cells produced a CD45RA+ naive subset and a CD45RA-negative memory subset. This TCR came from a man aged 18-30 years in good health. Sequencing input: memory CD4+ T cells sorted from blood. Subset described: CD45RA-negative fraction. The V call is TRBV7-6, the J call TRBJ1-5, with 7 bases matching TRBD1. CDR3 protein: CASSLETGYSNQPQHF. CDR3 nucleotides: TGTGCCAGCAGCTTAGAGACAGGGTATAGCAATCAGCCCCAGCATTTT.